A single TCR beta chain is shown here with its context. CDR1 and CDR2 from the germline V gene are MDHEN and SYDVKM. The V end lost 4 bases, the J end lost 5 bases, and 9 bases lay between the germline ends. CDR3 length equals 13 residues. This specimen belongs to a study of blood T cell repertoires in COVID-19. Clones were read by immunoSEQ multiplex PCR, and TCRdb kept only the in-frame ones, dropping some. The sample has some 290,000 clones; about 86% are singletons. Sequencing used peripheral blood. The chain has TRBV28 and TRBJ1-5; D is uncertain. This TCR was sampled from a man aged 18 to 30 with active or convalescent COVID-19. Written as DNA, the CDR3 is TGTGCCAGCAGTTCGGCAGGTCATCAGCCCCAGCATTTT. It codes for CASSSAGHQPQHF.